The 21 T cell receptor beta chains below all came from one sample that was sequenced in a study of sequential checkpoint blockade in melanoma. This table comes from immunoSEQ multiplex PCR, and its TCRdb copy is limited to in-frame clones, with some not included. The repertoire holds roughly 11,000 clones, with about 79% as singletons. Treatment noted: randomized to nivolumab then ipilimumab (arm A) or the reverse (arm B). Specimen: CD8+ T cells sorted from blood (inferred from file names), collected from a patient given nivolumab and ipilimumab in sequence. The source is a human donor with melanoma.

The rearrangement uses TRBV2 and TRBJ1-5; perhaps TRBD1 as D (6 bases). The CDR3 length is 14 residues. CDR1 SNHLY and CDR2 FYNNEI come from the germline V gene. V lost 6 bases and J lost 3, with 12 bases in between. CDR3 sequence (DNA): TGTGCCAGCAGAAGCAGGGGCTCCAATCAGCCCCAGCATTTT. Amino acid sequence: CASRSRGSNQPQHF.

This chain links TRBV7-9 with TRBJ2-1; TRBD2 agrees at 12 bases. The J segment lost 9 bases and the V segment lost 9 bases, leaving 18 bases of the junction unmatched. The CDR3 has 17 residues. Germline V gene sequence: CDR1 SEHNR, CDR2 FQNEAQ (reference sequence). This chain's CDR3 is CASSSTLAGGAHGEQFF. The CDR3 DNA reads TGTGCCAGTTCTAGTACCCTAGCGGGGGGGGCCCACGGTGAGCAGTTCTTC. Combining the CDR3 with reference TRBV7-9 and TRBJ2-1 gives the whole variable domain DTGVSQNPRHKITKRGQNVTFRCDPISEHNRLYWYRQTLGQGPEFLTYFQNEAQLEKSRLLSDRFSAERPKGSFSTLEIQRTEQGDSAMYLCASSSTLAGGAHGEQFFGPGTRLTVL.

The chain recombines TRBV4-3 with TRBJ2-1, with D possibly matching TRBD2 (6 bases). The V and J ends lost 1 base and 7 bases respectively, with 14 bases between them. Germline V lookup: CDR1 LGHNA, CDR2 YSLEER. This CDR3 has 15 residues. The CDR3 DNA reads TGCGCCAGCAGCCAAGCCCGAGGGGAGGCGAATGAGCAGTTCTTC. The encoded protein is CASSQARGEANEQFF.

The rearrangement uses TRBV7-8 and TRBJ2-1; D possibly corresponds to TRBD2 (5 bases). V was pared by 4 bases and J by 5 bases, with 9 bases between. The V gene's germline CDR1 is SGHVS and CDR2 FQNEAQ. This CDR3 has 13 residues. The CDR3 spells CASSWVRDNEQFF. CDR3 in DNA: TGTGCCAGCAGCTGGGTGCGGGACAATGAGCAGTTCTTC.

Only a few counts were recorded for this clone. The chain uses TRBV14 and TRBJ2-7; 11 nucleotides agree with TRBD2. This CDR3 is built from 15 residues. Germline assignment: CDR1 SGHDN and CDR2 FVKESK. The ends lost 1 base at V and 3 bases at J; junction bases unmatched: 2. The CDR3 here is CASSQASGRIYEQYF. CDR3 in DNA: TGTGCCAGCAGCCAAGCTAGCGGGAGGATCTACGAGCAGTACTTC. The full variable domain, in which reference TRBV14 and TRBJ2-7 provide the parts outside the CDR3, is EAGVTQFPSHSVIEKGQTVTLRCDPISGHDNLYWYRRVMGKEIKFLLHFVKESKQDESGMPNNRFLAERTGGTYSTLKVQPAELEDSGVYFCASSQASGRIYEQYFGPGTRLTVT.

This clone was seen once. The rearrangement joins TRBV13 to TRBJ1-2, with D possibly being TRBD1 (6 bases). Germline V gene lookup returns CDR1 PRHDT and CDR2 FYEKMQ (reference sequence). This CDR3 comprises 14 residues. V was trimmed by 0 bases and J by 2 bases, leaving 7 bases between them. The DNA of the CDR3 is TGTGCCAGCAGCTTAGGCACAGGGAACTATGGCTACACCTTC. This encodes CASSLGTGNYGYTF.

V usage is TRBV7-8 and J usage is TRBJ2-5; TRBD2 agrees at 12 bases. The germline V gene has CDR1 SGHVS and CDR2 FQNEAQ. V shed 4 bases, J shed 5 bases, and the junction held 14 bases outside the gene matches. CDR3 length: 18 amino acids. The CDR3 protein is CASSYPLTSGGGMETQYF. In nucleotides, the CDR3 is TGTGCCAGCAGCTACCCCTTGACTAGCGGGGGAGGGATGGAGACCCAGTACTTC.

This chain joins TRBV27 and TRBJ2-7; 9 bases line up with TRBD1. V shed 5 bases and J 4 bases; nucleotides not matched to a gene: 12. The V gene's germline CDR1 is MNHEY and CDR2 SMNVEV (reference sequence). The CDR3 has 16 residues. The CDR3 reads CASSKIEGQGKYEQYF. DNA for the CDR3: TGTGCCAGCAGTAAAATAGAGGGACAGGGTAAATACGAGCAGTACTTC.

The V gene is TRBV28, the J gene TRBJ1-2, with 7 bases aligning to TRBD1. The CDR3 is 18 amino acids. Germline trimming cut 4 bases from V and 2 bases from J; bases unmatched to any gene: 16. The germline V gene encodes CDR1 MDHEN and CDR2 SYDVKM. Here the CDR3 reads CASSSTPGQAAPNYGYTF. Here the CDR3 DNA reads TGTGCCAGCAGTTCTACCCCCGGACAGGCCGCTCCGAACTATGGCTACACCTTC.

This clone occurred once. The V gene is TRBV5-6, the J gene TRBJ2-7, with a weak D call TRBD1 (6 bases). Germline CDR1 SGHDT, CDR2 YYEEEE. Deletions cut 4 bases from V and 2 bases from J, with 13 bases between. CDR3 length: 14 residues. CDR3 loop: CASSQDSPAYEQYF. The CDR3 DNA reads as TGTGCCAGCAGCCAGGACAGCCCCGCCTACGAGCAGTACTTC.

In this sample, this clone turned up a few times. The chain is built from TRBV6-1 and TRBJ2-4, with 9 nucleotides matching TRBD1. Per germline, CDR1 MNHNS and CDR2 SASEGT. V lost 7 bases, J lost 6 bases, and 10 bases stayed unmatched. The CDR3 is 15 amino acids. The CDR3, as DNA: TGTGCCAGCACCTCTAGCCGGGACAGGGTAAACATTCAGTACTTC. Translation: CASTSSRDRVNIQYF.

The rearrangement joins TRBV6-5 to TRBJ2-1; tentative D call: TRBD1 (6 bases). Trimming removed 6 bases from V and 2 bases from J, with 14 bases in between. The germline V gene encodes CDR1 MNHEY and CDR2 SVGAGI. The CDR3 sequence is 15 residues long. CDR3 residues: CASSPGQKPYNEQFF. CDR3 DNA sequence: TGTGCCAGCAGCCCCGGACAGAAACCCTACAATGAGCAGTTCTTC.

The chain links TRBV28 to TRBJ2-1, with D possibly TRBD2 on 5 matching bases. Germline V lookup: CDR1 MDHEN, CDR2 SYDVKM. V lost 3 bases and J lost 8, with 11 bases in between. The length of the CDR3 is 13 residues. CDR3 in DNA: TGTGCCAGCAGTTTCGGAGGACCCGATGAGCAGTTCTTC. Encoded protein: CASSFGGPDEQFF.

The V call is TRBV6-1, the J call TRBJ1-1; D may be TRBD1 (6 bases). V lost 3 bases and J lost 0, with 11 bases in between. This CDR3 spans 15 amino acids. Germline values: CDR1 MNHNS, CDR2 SASEGT. The CDR3 loop reads CASSDGQPMNTEAFF. Written as DNA, the CDR3 is TGTGCCAGCAGTGACGGACAGCCTATGAACACTGAAGCTTTCTTT.

This clone has only one observation. CDR3 sequence (DNA): TGTGCCAGCAGTTACTCTAAGGGACTAAATGAAAAACTGTTTTTT. Translated, it gives CASSYSKGLNEKLFF. V gene TRBV6-5 combines with J gene TRBJ1-4; a possible D gene is TRBD1 (5 bases). The CDR3 is 15 amino acids. V lost 0 bases and J lost 5, with 10 bases in between. Germline assignment: CDR1 MNHEY and CDR2 SVGAGI.

Regarding this clone: Other DNA sequences in the sample encode the same CDR3. The rearrangement uses TRBV7-9 and TRBJ2-1; no reliable D call. CDR3 length: 11 amino acids. Germline V gene sequence: CDR1 SEHNR, CDR2 FQNEAQ (reference sequence). V was clipped by 6 bases and J by 8 bases, with 8 bases between them. The CDR3, as DNA: TGTGCCAGCAGAGGAGCCGATGAGCAGTTCTTC. The encoded protein is CASRGADEQFF. Filled out from reference TRBV7-9 and TRBJ2-1, the complete variable domain reads DTGVSQNPRHKITKRGQNVTFRCDPISEHNRLYWYRQTLGQGPEFLTYFQNEAQLEKSRLLSDRFSAERPKGSFSTLEIQRTEQGDSAMYLCASRGADEQFFGPGTRLTVL.

This sequence joins TRBV2 and TRBJ2-3, with a tentative D call TRBD1 (5 bases). The germline CDR1 and CDR2 sequences are SNHLY and FYNNEI. The V gene lost 6 bases and the J gene lost 9 bases, with 16 bases spanning the gap. This CDR3 comprises 13 residues. This CDR3 reads CASSASGSETQYF. Written as DNA, the CDR3 is TGTGCCAGCAGCGCTTCAGGGTCCGAAACGCAGTATTTT.

This clone was seen a single time. This rearrangement joins TRBV6-5 to TRBJ1-6; D may be TRBD1 (5 bases). Between the trimmed V and J ends, which lost 2 bases and 11 bases, there was a span of 19 bases. Germline V gives CDR1 MNHEY, CDR2 SVGAGI. The CDR3 runs to 16 residues. The CDR3 bases are TGTGCCAGCAGTTACATGTCGGGGGTCGGTAGCGCACCCCTCCACTTT. It codes for CASSYMSGVGSAPLHF.

Turning to this clone: At one end, the junction sequence differs from germline, possibly due to a read error. The chain recombines TRBV29-1 with TRBJ2-2; TRBD1 might be the D (7 bases). Germline loops: CDR1 SQVTM, CDR2 ANQGSEA. The CDR3 totals 14 residues. CDR3 protein: CSVDRGYGTGGLFF. DNA for the CDR3: TGCAGCGTTGACAGGGGGTACGGCACCGGGGGGCTGTTTTTT.

Only a few counts were recorded for this clone. The V call is TRBV4-3, the J call TRBJ1-4; possibly TRBD1 for D (6 bases). V lost 4 bases and J lost 4, with 13 bases in between. CDR3 length: 15 amino acids. Germline V gene data show CDR1 as LGHNA and CDR2 as YSLEER. CDR3 in amino acids: CASSPVQGYNEKLFF. CDR3 DNA sequence: TGCGCCAGCAGCCCGGTACAGGGCTATAATGAAAAACTGTTTTTT.

The chain recombines TRBV10-3 with TRBJ2-7; 11 positions match TRBD2. The CDR3 runs to 14 residues. CDR1 is ENHRY, CDR2 SYGVKD, per germline. The V segment lost 10 bases and the J segment 3 bases; nucleotides outside the gene matches: 8. The CDR3 loop is CATQASGGFYEQYF. In nucleotides, the CDR3 is TGTGCCACGCAGGCTAGCGGGGGGTTCTACGAGCAGTACTTC.